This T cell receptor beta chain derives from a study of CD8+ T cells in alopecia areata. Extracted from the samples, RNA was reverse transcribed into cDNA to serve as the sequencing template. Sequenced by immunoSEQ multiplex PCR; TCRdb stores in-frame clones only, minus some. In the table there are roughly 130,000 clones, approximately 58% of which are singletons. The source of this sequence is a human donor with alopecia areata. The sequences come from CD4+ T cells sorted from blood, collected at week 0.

Here the CDR3 reads CASSLDRSVGGTEAFF. The CDR3 DNA reads as TGCGCCAGCAGCTTGGACAGGTCCGTAGGTGGCACTGAAGCTTTCTTT. J is TRBJ1-1 and V is TRBV5-1, with D perhaps matching TRBD1 (5 bases). Germline values: CDR1 SGHRS, CDR2 YFSETQ. V dropped 0 bases and J dropped 4 bases, with 16 bases sitting between them. This CDR3 comprises 16 residues.